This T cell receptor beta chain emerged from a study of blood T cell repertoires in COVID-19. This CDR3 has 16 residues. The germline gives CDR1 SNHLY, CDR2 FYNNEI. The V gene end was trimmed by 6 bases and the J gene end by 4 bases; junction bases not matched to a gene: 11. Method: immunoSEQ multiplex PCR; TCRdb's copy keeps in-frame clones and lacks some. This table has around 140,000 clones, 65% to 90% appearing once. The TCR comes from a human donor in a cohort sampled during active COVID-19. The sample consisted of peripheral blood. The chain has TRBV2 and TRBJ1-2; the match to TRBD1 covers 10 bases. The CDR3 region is CASSRLPGQGSYGYTF. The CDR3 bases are TGTGCCAGCAGCCGACTCCCGGGACAGGGGAGCTATGGCTACACCTTC. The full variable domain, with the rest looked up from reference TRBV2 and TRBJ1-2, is EPEVTQTPSHQVTQMGQEVILRCVPISNHLYFYWYRQILGQKVEFLVSFYNNEISEKSEIFDDQFSVERPDGSNFTLKIRSTKLEDSAMYFCASSRLPGQGSYGYTFGSGTRLTVV.